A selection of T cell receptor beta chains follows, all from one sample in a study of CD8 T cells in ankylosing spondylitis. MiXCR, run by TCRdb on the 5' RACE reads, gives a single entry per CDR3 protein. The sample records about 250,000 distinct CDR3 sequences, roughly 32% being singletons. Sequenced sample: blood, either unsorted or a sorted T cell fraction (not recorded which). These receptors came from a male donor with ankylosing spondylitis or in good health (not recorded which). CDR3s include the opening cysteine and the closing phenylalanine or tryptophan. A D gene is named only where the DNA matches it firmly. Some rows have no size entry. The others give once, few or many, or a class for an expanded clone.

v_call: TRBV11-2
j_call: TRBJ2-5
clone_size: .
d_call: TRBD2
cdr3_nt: TGTGCCAGCAGCGGGCGGGGGACCGATCAAGAGACCCAGTACTTC
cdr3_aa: CASSGRGTDQETQYF

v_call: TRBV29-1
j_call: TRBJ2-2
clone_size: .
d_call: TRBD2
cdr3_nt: TGCAGCGTTGAAGGGGAGGGTTACACCGGGGAGCTGTTTTTT
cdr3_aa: CSVEGEGYTGELFF

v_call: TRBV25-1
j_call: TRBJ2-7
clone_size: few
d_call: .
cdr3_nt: TGTGCCAGCAGTGAATTAGCGGACAGCTCCTACGAGCAGTACTTC
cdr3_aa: CASSELADSSYEQYF

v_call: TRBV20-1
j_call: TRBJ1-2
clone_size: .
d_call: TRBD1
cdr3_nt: TGCAGTGCTACGCGAGACCGGGACAGGGGTGTCTATGGCTACACCTTC
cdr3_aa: CSATRDRDRGVYGYTF

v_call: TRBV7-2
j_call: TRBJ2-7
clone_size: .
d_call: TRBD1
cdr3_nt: TGTGCCAGCAGCCTTAGGAGCACAGGGGGCAACAACGAGCAGTACTTC
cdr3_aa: CASSLRSTGGNNEQYF

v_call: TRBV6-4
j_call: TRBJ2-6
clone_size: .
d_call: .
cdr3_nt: TGTGCCAGCAGTGAAGCGGGTGGGGCCAACGTCCTGACTTTC
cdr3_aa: CASSEAGGANVLTF

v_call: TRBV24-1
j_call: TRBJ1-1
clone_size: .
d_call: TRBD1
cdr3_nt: TGTGCCACCAGTGATCCAAGGGCGACAGGGGACACTGAAGCTTTCTTT
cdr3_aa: CATSDPRATGDTEAFF

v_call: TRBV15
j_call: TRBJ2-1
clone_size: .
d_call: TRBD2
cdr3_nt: TGTGCCACCAGTTCCGAACTAGCGGGGGGGCACAATGAGCAGTTCTTC
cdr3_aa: CATSSELAGGHNEQFF

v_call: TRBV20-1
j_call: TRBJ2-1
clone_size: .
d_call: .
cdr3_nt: TGCAGTGCTAGCGGGGTGAACGTCTACAATGAGCAGTTCTTC
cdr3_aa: CSASGVNVYNEQFF

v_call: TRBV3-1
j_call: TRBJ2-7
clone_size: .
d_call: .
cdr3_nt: TGTGCCAGCAGCCAGGTAGACTACGAGCAGTACTTC
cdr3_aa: CASSQVDYEQYF

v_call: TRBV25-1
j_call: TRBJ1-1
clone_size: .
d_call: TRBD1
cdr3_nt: TGTGCCAGCAGTGAATGGGTGGGACAGGGGGGATCGAACACTGAAGCTTTCTTT
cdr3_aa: CASSEWVGQGGSNTEAFF

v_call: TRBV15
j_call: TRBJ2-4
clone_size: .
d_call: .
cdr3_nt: TGTGCCACCAGCAGAGATGTCAGGGGTCCCAAAAACATTCAGTACTTC
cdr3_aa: CATSRDVRGPKNIQYF

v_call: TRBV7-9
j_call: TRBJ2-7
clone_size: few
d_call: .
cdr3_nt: TGTGCCAGCAGCTTAGACCTAACAGGTGTGGGCTACGAGCAGTACTTC
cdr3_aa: CASSLDLTGVGYEQYF

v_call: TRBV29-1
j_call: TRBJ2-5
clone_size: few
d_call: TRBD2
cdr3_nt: TGCAGCGCTCCCGGGACTAGCAGGAAAGAGACCCAGTACTTC
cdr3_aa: CSAPGTSRKETQYF

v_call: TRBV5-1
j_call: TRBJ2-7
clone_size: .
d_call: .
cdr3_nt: TGCGCCAGCAGCTTGTCAGGGGCATTCGACGAGCAGTACTTC
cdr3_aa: CASSLSGAFDEQYF

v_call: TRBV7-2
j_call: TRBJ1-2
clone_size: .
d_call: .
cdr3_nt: TGTGCCAGCAGCTTAGGATACGCCGGATTTGGTGGCTACACCTTC
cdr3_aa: CASSLGYAGFGGYTF

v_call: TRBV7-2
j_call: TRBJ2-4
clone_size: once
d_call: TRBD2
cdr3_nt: TGTGCCAGCAGCCCCTTGGTAGGGAGCGGGGGACGGAACATTCAGTACTTC
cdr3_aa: CASSPLVGSGGRNIQYF

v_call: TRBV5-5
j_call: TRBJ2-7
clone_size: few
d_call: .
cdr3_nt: TGTGCCAGCAACCCGAGCTCCTACGAGCAGTACTTC
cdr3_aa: CASNPSSYEQYF

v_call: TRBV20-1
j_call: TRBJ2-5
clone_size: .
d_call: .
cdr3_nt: TGCAGTGCTAGTTATGGGATTAAGGAGACCCAGTACTTC
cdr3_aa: CSASYGIKETQYF

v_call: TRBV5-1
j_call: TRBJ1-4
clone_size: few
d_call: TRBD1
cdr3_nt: TGCGCCAGCGGCTCGGGACAGATAGAAGAAAAACTGTTTTTT
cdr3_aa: CASGSGQIEEKLFF

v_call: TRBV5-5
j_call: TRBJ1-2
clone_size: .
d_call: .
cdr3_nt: TGTGCCAGCAGCTTGGTCCGGACAGCGGTCTCTTATGGCTACACCTTC
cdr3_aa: CASSLVRTAVSYGYTF

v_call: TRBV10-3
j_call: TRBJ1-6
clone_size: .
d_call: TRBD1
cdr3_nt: TGTGCCATCAGTGAGTCGGGGCAGGGGGACTCACCCCTCCACTTT
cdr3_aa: CAISESGQGDSPLHF

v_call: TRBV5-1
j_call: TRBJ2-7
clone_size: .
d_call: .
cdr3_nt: TGCGCCAGCAGCTTGGGCCCACCAGTCCCCCACGAGCAGTACTTC
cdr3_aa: CASSLGPPVPHEQYF

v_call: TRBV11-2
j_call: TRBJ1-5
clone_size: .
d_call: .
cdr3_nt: TGTGCCAGCAGGCAGGGCTGGGGTCAGCCCCAGCATTTT
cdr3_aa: CASRQGWGQPQHF

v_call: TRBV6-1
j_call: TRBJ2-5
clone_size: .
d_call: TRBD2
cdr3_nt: TGTGCCAGCAGCCCCAGACTAGCGGGGGCCGAAGTAGAGACCCAGTACTTC
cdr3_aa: CASSPRLAGAEVETQYF